This is a list of T cell receptor beta chains from one sample in a study of blood T cell repertoires in COVID-19. TCRdb keeps only in-frame clones here, not all; method: immunoSEQ multiplex PCR. The sample records roughly 380,000 clones, roughly 90% being singletons. Sequenced sample: PBMCs or T cells enriched from blood (not recorded which). The origin of the receptors is a woman between 25 and 40 years old who had been exposed to COVID-19. CDR3s include the opening cysteine and the closing phenylalanine or tryptophan. A D gene is named only where the DNA matches it firmly. Rows may omit the clone size; those that give it use once, few, many or a size class.

cdr3_length	j_call	clone_size	d_call	v_call	cdr3_nt	cdr3_aa
16	TRBJ2-7	once	NA	TRBV2	TGTGCCAGCAGTGGGGCCGGGGAGCGGGCAACCTACGAGCAGTACTTC	CASSGAGERATYEQYF
15	TRBJ2-1	NA	NA	TRBV19	TGTGCCAGTAGTAGGGGGACTCATACCTACAATGAGCAGTTCTTC	CASSRGTHTYNEQFF
12	TRBJ1-2	NA	TRBD1	TRBV19	TGTGCCAGCGGGACAGGAGGTAGGGGCTACACCTTC	CASGTGGRGYTF
13	TRBJ1-1	NA	NA	TRBV18	TGTGCCAGCTCGCCGGCGGAGAACACTGAAGCTTTCTTT	CASSPAENTEAFF
17	TRBJ2-5	NA	TRBD2	TRBV11-2	TGTGCCAGCAGCTTAAGAAGGCTAGCGGGAGGCGGCGAGACCCAGTACTTC	CASSLRRLAGGGETQYF
14	TRBJ1-3	NA	NA	TRBV28	TGTGCCAGCAGCTTCGTAAACTCTGGAAACACCATATATTTT	CASSFVNSGNTIYF
15	TRBJ2-1	NA	TRBD2	TRBV9	TGTGCCAGCAGCCCCACCCTAGCGGGAGGGGGTGAGCAGTTCTTC	CASSPTLAGGGEQFF
17	TRBJ2-3	few	TRBD2	TRBV4-2	TGTGCCAGCAGCCAAGTTATGTCAGCGGGAGGCACAGATACGCAGTATTTT	CASSQVMSAGGTDTQYF
13	TRBJ1-5	once	TRBD1	TRBV6-5	TGTGCCGGGGACAGGGGAGGCAATCAGCCCCAGCATTTT	CAGDRGGNQPQHF
15	TRBJ2-3	once	TRBD2	TRBV2	TGTGCCAGCAGGGCGACTAGCGGGACCACAGATACGCAGTATTTT	CASRATSGTTDTQYF
14	TRBJ1-2	NA	NA	TRBV15	TGTGCCACCAGCAGAGGGGCAGGGAACTATGGCTACACCTTC	CATSRGAGNYGYTF
16	TRBJ2-2	NA	NA	TRBV7-9	TGTGCCAGCAGCCATTGGGGCGGGACCAACGACGGGGAGCTGTTTTTT	CASSHWGGTNDGELFF
16	TRBJ1-1	once	TRBD1	TRBV5-4	TGTGCCAGCAGCCTCGGACAGGGGATAATGAACACTGAAGCTTTCTTT	CASSLGQGIMNTEAFF
11	TRBJ2-7	NA	NA	TRBV7-9	TGTGCCAGCAGCTCAACTTACGAGCAGTACTTC	CASSSTYEQYF
15	TRBJ2-7	NA	NA	TRBV11-2	TGTGCCAGCAGCGCCGGACTGATTTCCTCCTACGAGCAGTACTTC	CASSAGLISSYEQYF
11	TRBJ1-6	few	NA	TRBV29-1	TGCAGCTCCTACAGAGATTCACCCCTCCACTTT	CSSYRDSPLHF
16	TRBJ2-7	NA	NA	TRBV28	TGTGCCAGCAGTTTAAGGTTAGGGGTAGTCATCTACGAGCAGTACTTC	CASSLRLGVVIYEQYF
14	TRBJ2-3	NA	NA	TRBV24-1	TGTGCCACCGGTAGCGGAGGGGCGGCAGATACGCAGTATTTT	CATGSGGAADTQYF
16	TRBJ2-5	NA	TRBD2	TRBV5-1	TGCGCCAGCAGCTTACTAGCGGGAGGGACCCAAGAGACCCAGTACTTC	CASSLLAGGTQETQYF
14	TRBJ1-1	NA	NA	TRBV4-1	TGCGCCAGCAGCCATATGGCAGGGAGGACTGAAGCTTTCTTT	CASSHMAGRTEAFF
16	TRBJ2-5	NA	TRBD2	TRBV24-1	TGTGCCACCAGTGTCCCACTAGCGGGAGTGGGAGAGACCCAGTACTTC	CATSVPLAGVGETQYF
11	TRBJ1-4	NA	NA	TRBV27	TGTGCCAGCAGCTCCAATGAAAAACTGTTTTTT	CASSSNEKLFF
16	TRBJ2-7	NA	NA	TRBV7-6	TGTGCCAGCAGCTTATTCTCAGCCGCGGCGGGATACGAGCAGTACTTC	CASSLFSAAAGYEQYF
14	TRBJ2-7	once	TRBD1	TRBV29-1	TGCAGCGTTCTCCGGGACAGGGCGTCCTACGAGCAGTACTTC	CSVLRDRASYEQYF